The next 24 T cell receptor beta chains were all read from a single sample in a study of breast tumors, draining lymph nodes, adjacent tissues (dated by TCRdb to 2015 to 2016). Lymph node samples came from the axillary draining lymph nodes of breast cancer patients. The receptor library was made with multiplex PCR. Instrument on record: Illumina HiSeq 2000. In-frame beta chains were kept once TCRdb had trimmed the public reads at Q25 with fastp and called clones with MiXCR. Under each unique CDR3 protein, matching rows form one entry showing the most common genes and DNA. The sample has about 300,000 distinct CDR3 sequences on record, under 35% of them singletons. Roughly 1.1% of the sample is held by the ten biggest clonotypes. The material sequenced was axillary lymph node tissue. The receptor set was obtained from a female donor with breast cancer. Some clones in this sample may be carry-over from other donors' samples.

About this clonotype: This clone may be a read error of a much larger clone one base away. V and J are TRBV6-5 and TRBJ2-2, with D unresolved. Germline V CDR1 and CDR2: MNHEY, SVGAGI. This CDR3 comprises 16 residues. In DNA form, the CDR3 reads TGTGCCAGCAGTGACTCGTCATTCTCGAACACCGGGGAGCTGTTTTTT. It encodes CASSDSSFSNTGELFF.

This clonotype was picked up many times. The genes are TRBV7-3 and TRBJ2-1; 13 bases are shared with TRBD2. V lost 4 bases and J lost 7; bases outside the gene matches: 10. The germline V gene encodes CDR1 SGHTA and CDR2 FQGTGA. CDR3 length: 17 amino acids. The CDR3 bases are TGTGCCAGCAGCTCCTGGACTAGCGGGAGAAGGGCTAATGAGCAGTTCTTC. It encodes CASSSWTSGRRANEQFF.

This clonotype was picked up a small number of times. CDR3 residues: CASKGGQDQPQHF. The DNA of the CDR3 is TGTGCCAGCAAAGGAGGGCAGGATCAGCCCCAGCATTTT. The chain combines TRBV28 with TRBJ1-5; D not certain. The CDR3 loop spans 13 amino acids. V was trimmed by 7 bases and J by 5 bases, leaving 12 bases between them. Germline V gene data show CDR1 as MDHEN and CDR2 as SYDVKM. Variable domain in full (rest from reference TRBV28 and TRBJ1-5): DVKVTQSSRYLVKRTGEKVFLECVQDMDHENMFWYRQDPGLGLRLIYFSYDVKMKEKGDIPEGYSVSREKKERFSLILESASTNQTSMYLCASKGGQDQPQHFGDGTRLSIL.

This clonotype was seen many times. Here the CDR3 reads CSAMDDNEQFF. In nucleotides, the CDR3 is TGCAGTGCTATGGACGACAATGAGCAGTTCTTC. This sequence joins TRBV20-1 and TRBJ2-1; no reliable D call. Trimming left V 4 bases short and J 5 bases short, with 6 bases between. The CDR3 loop spans 11 amino acids. Germline V gene lookup returns CDR1 DFQATT and CDR2 SNEGSKA (reference sequence).

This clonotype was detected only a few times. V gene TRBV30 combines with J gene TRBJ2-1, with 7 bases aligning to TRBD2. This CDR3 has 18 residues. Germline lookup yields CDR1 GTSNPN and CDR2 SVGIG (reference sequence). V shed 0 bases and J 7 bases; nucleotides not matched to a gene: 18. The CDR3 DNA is TGTGCCTGGAGTGTACGTCCCCGGGGGACTACCCCCTGGAATGAGCAGTTCTTC. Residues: CAWSVRPRGTTPWNEQFF.

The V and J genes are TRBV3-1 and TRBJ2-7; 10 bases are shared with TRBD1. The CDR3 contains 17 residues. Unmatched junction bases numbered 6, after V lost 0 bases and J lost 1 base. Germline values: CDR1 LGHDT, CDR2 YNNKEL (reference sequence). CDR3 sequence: CASSQDGGTGVSYEQYF. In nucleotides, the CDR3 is TGTGCCAGCAGCCAAGATGGGGGGACAGGGGTTTCCTACGAGCAGTACTTC.

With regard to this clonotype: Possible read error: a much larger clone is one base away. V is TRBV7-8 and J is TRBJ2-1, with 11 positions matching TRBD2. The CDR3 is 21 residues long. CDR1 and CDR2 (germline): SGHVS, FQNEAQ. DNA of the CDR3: TGTGCCAGCAGCTTCAGCAGGCCGCTAGCGGGAGGCCCCAGCTCCTACGATGAGCAGTTCTTC. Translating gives CASSFSRPLAGGPSSYDEQFF.

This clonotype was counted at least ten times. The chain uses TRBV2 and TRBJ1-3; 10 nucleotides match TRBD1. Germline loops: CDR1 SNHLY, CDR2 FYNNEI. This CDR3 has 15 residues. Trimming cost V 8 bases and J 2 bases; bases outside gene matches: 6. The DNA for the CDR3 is TGTGCCAGCTCAACCGGGACAGGGGCTGGAAACACCATATATTTT. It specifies CASSTGTGAGNTIYF.

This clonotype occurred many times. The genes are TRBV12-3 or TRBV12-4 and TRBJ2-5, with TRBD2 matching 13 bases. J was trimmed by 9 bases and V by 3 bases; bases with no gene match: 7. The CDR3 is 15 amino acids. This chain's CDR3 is CASSFGLAGAGAQYF. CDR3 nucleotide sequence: TGTGCCAGCAGTTTCGGACTAGCGGGAGCAGGGGCCCAGTACTTC.

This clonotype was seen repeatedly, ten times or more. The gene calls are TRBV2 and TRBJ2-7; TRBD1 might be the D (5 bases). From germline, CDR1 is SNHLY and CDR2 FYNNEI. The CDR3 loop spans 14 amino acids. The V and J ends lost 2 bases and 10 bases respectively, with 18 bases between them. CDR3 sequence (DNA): TGTGCCAGCAGTGAACGGACACCTTCCGTCGACCAGTACTTC. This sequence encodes CASSERTPSVDQYF. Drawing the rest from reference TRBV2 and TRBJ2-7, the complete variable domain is EPEVTQTPSHQVTQMGQEVILRCVPISNHLYFYWYRQILGQKVEFLVSFYNNEISEKSEIFDDQFSVERPDGSNFTLKIRSTKLEDSAMYFCASSERTPSVDQYFGPGTRLTVT.

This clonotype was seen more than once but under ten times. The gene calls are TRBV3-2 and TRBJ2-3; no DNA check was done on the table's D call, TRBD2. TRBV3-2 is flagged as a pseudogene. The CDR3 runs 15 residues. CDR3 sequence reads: CASSQGLAISYTQYF. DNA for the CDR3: TGTGCCAGCAGCCAAGGGCTAGCAATTTCTTATACGCAGTATTTT.

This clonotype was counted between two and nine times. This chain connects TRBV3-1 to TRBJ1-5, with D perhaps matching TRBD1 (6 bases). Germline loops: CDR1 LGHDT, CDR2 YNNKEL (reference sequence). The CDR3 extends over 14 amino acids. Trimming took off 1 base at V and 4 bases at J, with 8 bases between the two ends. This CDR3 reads CASSQVQGNQPQHF. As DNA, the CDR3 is TGTGCCAGCAGCCAAGTTCAGGGGAATCAGCCCCAGCATTTT.

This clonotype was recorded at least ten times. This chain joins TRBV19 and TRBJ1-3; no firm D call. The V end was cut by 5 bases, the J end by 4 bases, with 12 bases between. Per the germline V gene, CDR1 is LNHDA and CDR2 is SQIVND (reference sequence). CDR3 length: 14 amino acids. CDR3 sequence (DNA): TGTGCCAGTAGTCCCGGTAACGGCGGAAACACCATATATTTT. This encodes CASSPGNGGNTIYF. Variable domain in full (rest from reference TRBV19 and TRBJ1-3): DGGITQSPKYLFRKEGQNVTLSCEQNLNHDAMYWYRQDPGQGLRLIYYSQIVNDFQKGDIAEGYSVSREKKESFPLTVTSAQKNPTAFYLCASSPGNGGNTIYFGEGSWLTVV.

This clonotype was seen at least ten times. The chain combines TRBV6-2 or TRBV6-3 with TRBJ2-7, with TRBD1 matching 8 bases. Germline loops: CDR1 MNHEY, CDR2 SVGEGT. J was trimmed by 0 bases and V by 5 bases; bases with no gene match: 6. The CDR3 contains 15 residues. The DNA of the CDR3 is TGTGCCAGCAGTGGCGGGACAGGCAGCTCCTACGAGCAGTACTTC. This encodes CASSGGTGSSYEQYF.

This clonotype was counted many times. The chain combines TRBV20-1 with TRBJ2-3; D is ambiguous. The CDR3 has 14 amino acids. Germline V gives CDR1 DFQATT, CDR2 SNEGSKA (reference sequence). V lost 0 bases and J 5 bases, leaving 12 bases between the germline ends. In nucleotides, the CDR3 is TGCAGTGCTAGAGATTCAGCGAATGGAGATACGCAGTATTTT. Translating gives CSARDSANGDTQYF.

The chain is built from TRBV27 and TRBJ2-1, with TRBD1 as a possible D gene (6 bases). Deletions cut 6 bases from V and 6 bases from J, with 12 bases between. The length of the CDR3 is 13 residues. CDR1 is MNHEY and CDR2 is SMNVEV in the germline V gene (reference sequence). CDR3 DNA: TGTGCCAGCAGAGGGGGATATGGCAATGAGCAGTTCTTC. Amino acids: CASRGGYGNEQFF.

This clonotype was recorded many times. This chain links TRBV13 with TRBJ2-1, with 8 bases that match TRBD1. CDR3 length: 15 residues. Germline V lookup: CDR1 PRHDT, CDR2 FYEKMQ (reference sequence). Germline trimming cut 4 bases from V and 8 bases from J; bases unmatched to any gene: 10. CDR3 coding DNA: TGTGCCAGCAGCTCAACCGGGACAGGTAGGGATGAGCAGTTCTTC. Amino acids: CASSSTGTGRDEQFF.

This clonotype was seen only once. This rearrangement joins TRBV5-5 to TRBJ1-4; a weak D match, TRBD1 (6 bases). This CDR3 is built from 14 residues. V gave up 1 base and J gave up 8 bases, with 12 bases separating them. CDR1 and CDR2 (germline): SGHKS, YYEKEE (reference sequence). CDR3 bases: TGTGCCAGCAGCTTGTCGGTCACAGGGGAAAAACTGTTTTTT. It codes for CASSLSVTGEKLFF. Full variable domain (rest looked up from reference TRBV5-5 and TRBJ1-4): DAGVTQSPTHLIKTRGQQVTLRCSPISGHKSVSWYQQVLGQGPQFIFQYYEKEERGRGNFPDRFSARQFPNYSSELNVNALLLGDSALYLCASSLSVTGEKLFFGSGTQLSVL.

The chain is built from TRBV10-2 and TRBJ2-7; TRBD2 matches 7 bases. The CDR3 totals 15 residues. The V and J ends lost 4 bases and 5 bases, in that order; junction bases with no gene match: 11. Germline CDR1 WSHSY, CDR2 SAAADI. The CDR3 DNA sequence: TGCGCCAGCAGTGCTAGAGATCGGACTAGGGACGAGCAGTACTTC. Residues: CASSARDRTRDEQYF.

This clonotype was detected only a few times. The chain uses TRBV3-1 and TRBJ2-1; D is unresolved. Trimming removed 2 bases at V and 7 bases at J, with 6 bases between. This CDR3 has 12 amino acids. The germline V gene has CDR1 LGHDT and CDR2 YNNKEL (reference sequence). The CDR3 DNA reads TGTGCCAGCAGCCAAAAGTTGAATGAGCAGTTCTTC. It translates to CASSQKLNEQFF.

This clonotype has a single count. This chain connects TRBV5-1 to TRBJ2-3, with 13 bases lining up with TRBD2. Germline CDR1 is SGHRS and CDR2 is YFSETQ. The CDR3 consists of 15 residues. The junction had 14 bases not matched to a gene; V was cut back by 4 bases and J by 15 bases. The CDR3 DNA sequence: TGCGCCAGCAGCCTTGCTGAGGGACTAGCGGGGTCTAGTTATTTT. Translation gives CASSLAEGLAGSSYF.

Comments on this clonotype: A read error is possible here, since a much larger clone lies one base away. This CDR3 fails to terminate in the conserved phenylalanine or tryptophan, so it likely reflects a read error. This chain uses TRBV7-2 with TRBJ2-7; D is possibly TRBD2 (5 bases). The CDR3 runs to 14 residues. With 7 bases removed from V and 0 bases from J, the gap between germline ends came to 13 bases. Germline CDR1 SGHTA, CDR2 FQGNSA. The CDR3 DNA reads TGTGCCAGCACCCAAGCGGCTAGCTCCTACGAGCAGTACCTC. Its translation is CASTQAASSYEQYL.

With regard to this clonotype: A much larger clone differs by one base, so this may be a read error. The CDR3 sequence is CAIGEGLAGDNEQFF. The CDR3 coding sequence is TGTGCCATCGGTGAAGGACTAGCGGGGGACAATGAGCAGTTCTTC. This rearrangement joins TRBV10-3 to TRBJ2-1, with 13 bases that match TRBD2. The CDR3 spans 15 residues. Germline V gives CDR1 ENHRY, CDR2 SYGVKD.

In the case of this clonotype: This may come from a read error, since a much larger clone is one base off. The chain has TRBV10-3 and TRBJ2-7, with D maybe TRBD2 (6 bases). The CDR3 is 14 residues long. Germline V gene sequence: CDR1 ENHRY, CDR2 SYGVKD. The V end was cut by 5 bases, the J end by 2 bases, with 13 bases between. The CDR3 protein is CAISYGTLAYEQYF. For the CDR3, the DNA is TGTGCCATCAGTTACGGGACTCTTGCCTACGAGCAGTACTTC.